The TCR beta chain described here comes from a study of tumor-infiltrating lymphocytes in oesophageal squamous cell carcinoma. TCRdb reprocessed the PCR reads via MiXCR and lists one record per CDR3 protein. The sample holds roughly 11,000 distinct CDR3 sequences; approximately 49% are singletons and the top ten take around a quarter. The germline V gene encodes CDR1 MNHEY and CDR2 SMNVEV (reference sequence). The CDR3 runs 22 residues. With V trimmed by 7 bases and J by 11 bases, 34 bases remained unmatched. This sequence was found in a male donor with esophageal squamous cell carcinoma. Sequencing input: esophageal tumor tissue. This rearrangement joins TRBV27 to TRBJ2-5; the match to TRBD2 covers 13 bases. The CDR3 is CASTPGQGILAGGPRSYNEQYF. DNA of the CDR3: TGTGCCAGCACCCCGGGACAGGGGATACTAGCGGGAGGGCCGCGATCCTACAATGAGCAGTACTTC.